Presented here are 18 T cell receptor beta chains from one specimen sequenced in a study of T cell repertoires in cytomegalovirus infection. TCRdb analysed the reads with MiXCR anew, one entry per CDR3 protein. The table records about 770,000 distinct CDR3 sequences, under 35% of them present only once. Antigen specificity for these receptors is unknown. The sequencing here drew on cultured CD8+ T cells from PBMCs, taken from culture after CMV antigen stimulation. These receptors originate from a human donor in good health (CMV status not recorded). Some clones in this sample may be carry-over from other donors' samples.

This clonotype came up many times. The chain carries TRBV7-6 and TRBJ2-7, with 9 bases lining up with TRBD2. This CDR3 is built from 15 residues. The junction had 7 bases not matched to a gene; V was cut back by 5 bases and J by 2 bases. Germline CDR1 reads SGHVS; CDR2 reads FNYEAQ. CDR3 region: CASSPERGEAYEQYV. CDR3 nucleotides: TGTGCCAGCAGCCCAGAGCGGGGGGAAGCCTACGAGCAGTACGTC.

The chain uses TRBV23-1 and TRBJ2-7; 12 nucleotides align to TRBD1. TRBV23-1 is placed among ORFs of uncertain function. Germline trimming cut 3 bases from V and 5 bases from J; bases unmatched to any gene: 5. This CDR3 is built from 15 residues. CDR3 sequence reads: CASSQPGQGAHEQYF. DNA of the CDR3: TGCGCCAGCAGTCAGCCGGGACAGGGGGCTCACGAGCAGTACTTC.

The rearrangement joins TRBV12-5 to TRBJ1-3, with D possibly TRBD1 on 6 matching bases. From germline, CDR1 is LGHNT and CDR2 FRNRAP. This CDR3 contains 15 residues. Trimming pared 2 bases from V and 0 bases from J, leaving 8 bases between. The CDR3 region is CASGLPDSSGNTIYF. The CDR3 DNA sequence: TGTGCTAGTGGTTTGCCGGACAGCTCTGGAAACACCATATATTTT.

The chain combines TRBV18 with TRBJ2-7; no clear D gene. CDR1 KGHSH and CDR2 LQKENI come from the germline V gene. V was cut by 3 bases and J by 2 bases, with 8 bases left in between. This CDR3 contains 13 residues. Here the CDR3 reads CASSPPDTYEQYV. The DNA of the CDR3 is TGTGCCAGCTCACCTCCAGATACCTACGAGCAGTACGTC.

The chain employs TRBV6-2 or TRBV6-3 and TRBJ2-1, with TRBD2 matching over 8 bases. V trimming: 4 bases; J trimming: 3 bases; junction bases outside the gene matches: 5. Germline V lookup: CDR1 MNHEY, CDR2 SVGEGT. The CDR3 runs 15 residues. The CDR3 region is CASSWERGYYNEQFF. The CDR3 DNA is TGTGCCAGCAGTTGGGAGCGGGGGTACTACAATGAGCAGTTCTTC.

V usage is TRBV7-9 and J usage is TRBJ1-5; TRBD1 matches at 9 bases. Trimming removed 4 bases from V and 5 bases from J; junction bases left unmatched: 6. CDR3 length: 15 residues. The germline CDR1 and CDR2 sequences are SEHNR and FQNEAQ (reference sequence). The CDR3 sequence: CASSSRQGVDQPQHF. As DNA, the CDR3 is TGTGCCAGCAGCTCAAGACAGGGGGTGGATCAGCCCCAGCATTTT.

V gene TRBV7-9 combines with J gene TRBJ2-7, with D perhaps matching TRBD1 (5 bases). This CDR3 is 18 amino acids long. Germline V lookup: CDR1 SEHNR, CDR2 FQNEAQ (reference sequence). Trimming took off 5 bases at V and 0 bases at J, with 23 bases between the two ends. CDR3 in amino acids: CASSPIVGVRVSSYEQYF. CDR3 in DNA: TGTGCCAGCAGCCCCATTGTGGGTGTCAGGGTGAGCTCCTACGAGCAGTACTTC. Filled out from reference TRBV7-9 and TRBJ2-7, the complete variable domain reads DTGVSQNPRHKITKRGQNVTFRCDPISEHNRLYWYRQTLGQGPEFLTYFQNEAQLEKSRLLSDRFSAERPKGSFSTLEIQRTEQGDSAMYLCASSPIVGVRVSSYEQYFGPGTRLTVT.

This clonotype was observed once. The gene calls are TRBV18 and TRBJ2-2; D is unclear. Germline values: CDR1 KGHSH, CDR2 LQKENI. This CDR3 contains 16 residues. The V and J ends lost 0 bases and 0 bases respectively, with 8 bases between them. The CDR3 nucleotides read TGTGCCAGCTCACCACCGGAAGCCGCGAACACCGGGGAGCTGTTTTTT. Protein product: CASSPPEAANTGELFF.

In this sample, this clonotype turned up a few times. The chain combines TRBV10-2 with TRBJ2-2; D might be TRBD1 (6 bases). Trimming stripped 1 base from V and 6 bases from J, with 21 bases between. CDR1 is WSHSY and CDR2 is SAAADI in the germline V gene. This CDR3 comprises 18 residues. Here the CDR3 DNA reads TGCGCCAGCAGTGAGTTGGTGGGGGCTCTTAGCTATCCCGGGGAGCTGTTTTTT. This sequence encodes CASSELVGALSYPGELFF.

There are many counts of this clonotype. This chain connects TRBV3-1 to TRBJ2-4; D call uncertain. This CDR3 contains 13 residues. Germline V lookup: CDR1 LGHDT, CDR2 YNNKEL (reference sequence). The germline V and J ends were trimmed by 4 bases and 11 bases, with 15 bases remaining between them. In DNA form, the CDR3 reads TGTGCCAGCAGCCTCATTGAAGGCAGCTTTCAGTACTTC. Protein product: CASSLIEGSFQYF. The whole variable domain, remainder taken from reference TRBV3-1 and TRBJ2-4, is DTAVSQTPKYLVTQMGNDKSIKCEQNLGHDTMYWYKQDSKKFLKIMFSYNNKELIINETVPNRFSPKSPDKAHLNLHINSLELGDSAVYFCASSLIEGSFQYFGAGTRLSVL.

This clonotype was observed at least ten times. The chain couples TRBV12-3 or TRBV12-4 to TRBJ1-2, with a tentative D call TRBD1 (5 bases). CDR3 size: 20 residues. The V gene lost 3 bases and the J gene lost 1 base, with 27 bases spanning the gap. CDR3 coding DNA: TGTGCCAGCAGTTTTATAAAGGAGGAGGCCTCCGGGGGAAGTAACTATGGCTACACCTTC. Amino acids: CASSFIKEEASGGSNYGYTF.

The table lists this clonotype with many counts. The V gene is TRBV4-3, the J gene TRBJ2-6; D not resolved. The V gene's germline CDR1 is LGHNA and CDR2 YSLEER. The length of the CDR3 is 16 residues. With 0 bases removed from V and 2 bases from J, the gap between germline ends came to 8 bases. In DNA form, the CDR3 reads TGCGCCAGCAGCCAAGATATGACAACTGGGGCCAACGTCCTGACTTTC. Residues: CASSQDMTTGANVLTF.

For the CDR3, the DNA is TGTGCCAGCAGGCGGGGGGAAGAAGCTTTCTTT. It codes for CASRRGEEAFF. The chain joins TRBV7-9 to TRBJ1-1; possibly TRBD1 for D (5 bases). V was clipped by 6 bases and J by 8 bases, with 10 bases between them. The CDR3 covers 11 residues. Germline CDR1 is SEHNR and CDR2 is FQNEAQ (reference sequence).

This clonotype was observed a few times. The V call is TRBV12-3 or TRBV12-4, the J call TRBJ2-2; 7 bases map to TRBD2. There are 15 residues in the CDR3. The junction had 8 bases not matched to a gene; V was cut back by 7 bases and J by 3 bases. The CDR3 DNA sequence: TGTGCCAGCACCCTCAGCGGGATACACACCGGGGAGCTGTTTTTT. Translating gives CASTLSGIHTGELFF.

This clonotype is a singleton in its sample. The junction shows a germline mismatch at one end, possibly a read error. The CDR3 nucleotides are TGTGCCAGCAGTGACAGGACAGGGGTGGAAGAGATCCAGTACTTC. Its translation: CASSDRTGVEEIQYF. V gene TRBV28 combines with J gene TRBJ2-5; 9 positions match TRBD1. Germline CDR1 reads MDHEN; CDR2 reads SYDVKM. The CDR3 consists of 15 residues.

This clonotype was picked up a small number of times. This chain joins TRBV19 and TRBJ1-2; perhaps TRBD1 as D (6 bases). Trimming shortened V by 3 bases and J by 13 bases, and 18 bases separated the two germline ends. This CDR3 spans 13 amino acids. The germline V gene encodes CDR1 LNHDA and CDR2 SQIVND (reference sequence). CDR3 amino acids: CASSMGRDKAVTF. For the CDR3, the DNA is TGTGCCAGTAGTATGGGTAGGGACAAGGCGGTCACCTTC.

The sample holds a few counts of this clonotype. The chain joins TRBV7-9 to TRBJ2-3, with D unclear. V was shortened by 7 bases and J by 2 bases, with 22 bases between the two germline ends. This CDR3 contains 17 residues. Germline CDR1 reads SEHNR; CDR2 reads FQNEAQ (reference sequence). In nucleotides, the CDR3 is TGTGCCAGCATCTCTGCCCCGAGACTTTTCAACACAGATACGCAGTATTTT. Its translation is CASISAPRLFNTDTQYF.

This chain's CDR3 is CASSSPGLPTEAFF. In DNA, the CDR3 is TGTGCCAGCAGCTCTCCAGGTTTGCCGACCGAAGCTTTCTTT. The V gene is TRBV7-9, the J gene TRBJ1-1; unclear D gene. This CDR3 spans 14 amino acids. V lost 4 bases and J lost 8, with 17 bases in between. CDR1 is SEHNR, CDR2 FQNEAQ, per germline (reference sequence).